This is a list of T cell receptor beta chains from one sample in a study of cytomegalovirus exposure and HLA in healthy donors. Sequenced by immunoSEQ multiplex PCR; TCRdb stores in-frame clones only, minus some. The table has approximately 180,000 clones, about 73% seen once. Sequenced: PBMCs. The receptor set was obtained from a woman in her forties or fifties in good health and CMV-seropositive. CDR3s include the opening cysteine and the closing phenylalanine or tryptophan. The D gene is left open where the match is weak. Rows may omit the clone size; those that give it use once, few, many or a size class.

d_gene	j_gene	abundance	v_gene	CDR3aa	CDR3nt
TRBD2	TRBJ2-7	NA	TRBV18	CASSSGLAGGRLYF	TGTGCCAGCTCGTCGGGACTAGCGGGGGGGCGTTTGTACTTC
TRBD1	TRBJ1-6	NA	TRBV27	CASSPFPGQGNSPLHF	TGTGCCAGCAGTCCATTCCCGGGACAGGGAAATTCACCCCTCCACTTT
TRBD1	TRBJ1-3	few	TRBV5-1	CASSFNPPGQGSGNTIYF	TGCGCCAGCAGCTTTAACCCGCCGGGACAGGGCTCTGGAAACACCATATATTTT
TRBD1	TRBJ1-1	NA	TRBV7-6	CASSWRGQGAGGTEAFF	TGTGCCAGCAGCTGGAGGGGACAGGGGGCTGGGGGCACTGAAGCTTTCTTT
NA	TRBJ2-7	NA	TRBV6-6	CASSPGRYEQYF	TGTGCCAGCAGTCCCGGCAGGTACGAGCAGTACTTC
TRBD1	TRBJ1-2	few	TRBV2	CASSIGQGTGYTF	TGTGCCAGCAGTATCGGACAGGGCACTGGCTACACCTTC
NA	TRBJ1-2	NA	TRBV9	CASSVRGHYGYTF	TGTGCCAGCAGCGTGCGGGGCCACTATGGCTACACCTTC
TRBD1	TRBJ2-2	NA	TRBV18	CASSAGTGGSIGELFF	TGTGCCAGCTCCGCCGGGACAGGGGGCTCGATCGGGGAGCTGTTTTTT
NA	TRBJ2-7	few	TRBV5-1	CASSSGTPGYEQYF	TGCGCCAGCAGCTCGGGGACACCGGGCTACGAGCAGTACTTC
TRBD1	TRBJ2-7	few	TRBV6-1	CASSPARTGTYEQYF	TGTGCCAGCAGTCCTGCAAGGACAGGGACCTACGAGCAGTACTTC
NA	TRBJ1-1	NA	TRBV27	CASSLTRSTEAFF	TGTGCCAGCAGTTTAACACGCAGCACTGAAGCTTTCTTT
NA	TRBJ2-3	NA	TRBV5-1	CASSLGSSEDTQYF	TGCGCCAGCAGCTTGGGGTCTAGCGAGGATACGCAGTATTTT
NA	TRBJ1-1	NA	TRBV5-6	CASSRLFPAIAFF	TGTGCCAGCAGCCGATTATTCCCCGCTATAGCTTTCTTT
NA	TRBJ1-4	NA	TRBV6-6	CASSPTEYEKLFF	TGTGCCAGCAGTCCAACAGAGTATGAAAAACTGTTTTTT
NA	TRBJ1-1	NA	TRBV10-3	CAISEGQNTEAFF	TGTGCCATCAGTGAGGGACAGAACACTGAAGCTTTCTTT
TRBD2	TRBJ2-2	NA	TRBV5-8	CASSQGLAGVTGELFF	TGTGCCAGCAGCCAGGGACTAGCGGGGGTTACCGGGGAGCTGTTTTTT
NA	TRBJ2-3	NA	TRBV15	CATRRGLFTDTQYF	TGTGCCACAAGAAGAGGACTTTTCACAGATACGCAGTATTTT